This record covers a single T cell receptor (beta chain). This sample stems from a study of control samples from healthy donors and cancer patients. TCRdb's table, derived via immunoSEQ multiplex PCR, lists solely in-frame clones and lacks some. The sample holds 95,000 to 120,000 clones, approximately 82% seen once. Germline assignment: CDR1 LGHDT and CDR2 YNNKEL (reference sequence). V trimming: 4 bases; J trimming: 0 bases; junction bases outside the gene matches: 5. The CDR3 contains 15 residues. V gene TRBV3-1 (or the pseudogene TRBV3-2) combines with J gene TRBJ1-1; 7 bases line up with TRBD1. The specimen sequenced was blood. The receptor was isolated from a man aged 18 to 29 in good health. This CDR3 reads CASSPSDRLNTEAFF. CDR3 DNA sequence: TGTGCCAGCAGCCCCTCGGACAGGTTGAACACTGAAGCTTTCTTT.